The 20 T cell receptor beta chains below were found in one sample sequenced in a study of CD8+CD57+ T cells in acquired aplastic anemia. CD8+CD57+ cell expansion, shown by flow cytometry, had occurred in the patients selected for sequencing. For CDR3 and TCR beta VDJ profiling, genomic DNA was the template used. One entry per CDR3 protein, called by TCRdb with MiXCR from the reads. Seen here are some 120,000 distinct CDR3 sequences, approximately 50% observed once, and the top ten hold roughly 28%. Sequencing input: sorted CD4+, CD8+, or CD8+CD57+ T cells (not recorded which) from PBMCs. These TCRs come from a human donor with aplastic anemia.

The chain is built from TRBV10-3 and TRBJ2-3, with 8 bases identical to TRBD1. V gave up 3 bases and J gave up 0 bases; unmatched junction bases: 8. The CDR3 contains 17 residues. Germline CDR1 is ENHRY and CDR2 is SYGVKD. The CDR3 coding sequence is TGTGCCATCAGTGACTACGACAGGGGCCCTAGCACAGATACGCAGTATTTT. The encoded protein is CAISDYDRGPSTDTQYF.

The chain is built from TRBV20-1 and TRBJ2-3; D possibly uses TRBD1 or TRBD2 (6 bases each). V shed 7 bases and J shed 1 base, with 15 bases lying between them. Germline-derived CDR1 and CDR2 are DFQATT and SNEGSKA (reference sequence). CDR3 length: 14 residues. The CDR3 region is CSGTGTGGTDTQYF. The DNA for the CDR3 is TGCAGTGGCACAGGGACTGGGGGCACAGATACGCAGTATTTT.

Of note for this clonotype: The junction departs from the called germline gene at one end, perhaps through a read error. The gene calls are TRBV29-1 and TRBJ1-5; no definite D call. The germline gives CDR1 SQVTM, CDR2 ANQGSEA. The CDR3 runs 16 residues. The CDR3 sequence: CSVEGSDRDSNQPQHF. The CDR3 DNA is TGCAGCGTTGAAGGTAGCGATCGTGATAGCAATCAGCCACAGCATTTT.

The rearrangement joins TRBV15 to TRBJ1-6, with D perhaps TRBD1 (5 bases). The germline gives CDR1 LNHNV, CDR2 YYDKDF (reference sequence). V was pared by 6 bases and J by 12 bases, with 21 bases between. This CDR3 is 15 amino acids long. CDR3 sequence: CATRRTRALREPLHF. CDR3 in DNA: TGTGCCACCAGGCGGACCAGGGCCCTGAGGGAACCCCTCCACTTT. Combining the CDR3 with reference TRBV15 and TRBJ1-6 gives the whole variable domain DAMVIQNPRYQVTQFGKPVTLSCSQTLNHNVMYWYQQKSSQAPKLLFHYYDKDFNNEADTPDNFQSRRPNTSFCFLDIRSPGLGDTAMYLCATRRTRALREPLHFGNGTRLTVT.

The chain links TRBV27 to TRBJ2-7; 11 bases align to TRBD1. CDR3 length: 15 residues. Germline V gives CDR1 MNHEY, CDR2 SMNVEV (reference sequence). The junction had 7 bases not matched to a gene; V was cut back by 5 bases and J by 4 bases. In DNA form, the CDR3 reads TGTGCCAGCAGTATCCCCGGACAGGGGGCGTACGAGCAGTACTTC. Translated, it gives CASSIPGQGAYEQYF.

This clonotype was picked up a small number of times. The V gene is TRBV20-1, the J gene TRBJ2-7, with D perhaps matching TRBD1 or TRBD2 (5 bases each). Germline assignment: CDR1 DFQATT and CDR2 SNEGSKA (reference sequence). Trimming removed 6 bases from V and 4 bases from J, with 19 bases in between. CDR3 length: 14 residues. CDR3 in amino acids: CSASPGLAAYEQYF. In DNA, the CDR3 is TGCAGTGCCTCCCCGGGGCTGGCGGCATACGAGCAGTACTTC.

This clonotype was observed a handful of times. This sequence joins TRBV10-3 and TRBJ1-2; D call uncertain. From germline, CDR1 is ENHRY and CDR2 SYGVKD. The CDR3 extends over 14 amino acids. V was clipped by 0 bases and J by 3 bases, with 8 bases between them. The CDR3 coding sequence is TGTGCCATCAGTGAGTCGACGGAACACTATGGCTACACCTTC. Its translation: CAISESTEHYGYTF.

The CDR3 here is CASSLDGGRWSGYTF. In nucleotides, the CDR3 is TGTGCCAGCAGCCTAGACGGGGGGCGTTGGTCTGGCTACACCTTC. The chain employs TRBV7-8 and TRBJ1-2; the D gene is possibly TRBD1 (6 bases). The V end was cut by 5 bases, the J end by 7 bases, with 20 bases between. Germline CDR1 is SGHVS and CDR2 is FQNEAQ. There are 15 residues in the CDR3.

The chain is built from TRBV25-1 and TRBJ1-1; 7 bases agree with TRBD1. CDR3 size: 15 residues. Trimming removed 5 bases from V and 5 bases from J; junction bases left unmatched: 11. The germline gives CDR1 MGHDK, CDR2 SYGVNS. The CDR3 region is CASSSSRRGETEAFF. The CDR3 DNA is TGTGCCAGCAGTTCGTCCCGCAGGGGGGAAACTGAAGCTTTCTTT.

This clonotype was observed at least ten times. Here the CDR3 reads CASSFWDPDNEQYF. The CDR3 DNA follows: TGTGCCAGCAGCTTTTGGGACCCCGACAACGAGCAGTACTTC. The chain joins TRBV7-2 to TRBJ2-7; D could derive from TRBD1 or TRBD2 (5 bases each). CDR3 length: 14 residues. The germline V gene has CDR1 SGHTA and CDR2 FQGNSA. V was trimmed by 3 bases and J by 5 bases, leaving 14 bases between them.

CDR3 sequence (DNA): TGTGCCATCAGGGGGACCAGCGGGGGTGAACAAGAGACCCAGTACTTC. Translating it yields CAIRGTSGGEQETQYF. The chain couples TRBV10-3 to TRBJ2-5, with 8 nucleotides matching TRBD2. J gave up 2 bases and V 6 bases, and 11 bases lay outside the gene matches. CDR1 ENHRY and CDR2 SYGVKD come from the germline V gene. The CDR3 runs to 16 residues.

CDR3 protein: CASSESNRGHVYEQYF. The CDR3 DNA reads as TGCGCCAGCAGTGAGTCGAACAGGGGGCACGTATACGAGCAGTACTTC. The chain is built from TRBV10-1 and TRBJ2-7, with 9 bases matching TRBD1. Germline lookup yields CDR1 WNHNN and CDR2 SYGVQD (reference sequence). Trimming cost V 0 bases and J 4 bases; bases outside gene matches: 7. CDR3 length: 16 residues.

V gene TRBV15 combines with J gene TRBJ2-1, with 7 nucleotides matching TRBD2. J gave up 3 bases and V 0 bases, and 5 bases lay outside the gene matches. The CDR3 runs to 16 residues. The germline V gene has CDR1 LNHNV and CDR2 YYDKDF (reference sequence). CDR3 in DNA: TGTGCCACCAGCAGAGACCCGTTAGCGGGCTACAATGAGCAGTTCTTC. It codes for CATSRDPLAGYNEQFF.

In its sample, this clonotype was seen many times. The V and J genes are TRBV4-3 and TRBJ1-1; D perhaps matches TRBD1 (6 bases). Between the trimmed V and J ends, which lost 0 bases and 3 bases, there was a span of 11 bases. The CDR3 extends over 15 amino acids. CDR1 is LGHNA, CDR2 YSLEER, per germline. The CDR3 sequence: CASSQERQGYTEAFF. CDR3 in DNA: TGCGCCAGCAGCCAAGAACGGCAGGGGTACACTGAAGCTTTCTTT.

This chain joins TRBV20-1 and TRBJ2-7; TRBD1 aligns across 7 bases. Losses at the gene ends were 0 bases for V and 5 bases for J; bases not matched to a gene: 7. The CDR3 has 14 amino acids. The germline gives CDR1 DFQATT, CDR2 SNEGSKA (reference sequence). The chain's CDR3 is CSARDPPTGNEQYF. The CDR3 nucleotides read TGCAGTGCTAGAGATCCCCCGACAGGGAACGAGCAGTACTTC.

CDR3 sequence reads: CASSVTSGSGANVLTF. The DNA of the CDR3 is TGTGCCAGCAGCGTTACTAGCGGCTCTGGGGCCAACGTCCTGACTTTC. The chain uses TRBV9 and TRBJ2-6; 8 nucleotides agree with TRBD2. The CDR3 is 16 residues long. Germline values: CDR1 SGDLS, CDR2 YYNGEE. V shed 2 bases, J shed 0 bases, and the junction held 1 base outside the gene matches.

The chain combines TRBV11-2 with TRBJ2-3; D is uncertain. The germline V gene encodes CDR1 SGHAT and CDR2 FQNNGV. V lost 2 bases and J 0 bases, leaving 9 bases between the germline ends. This CDR3 has 15 residues. The CDR3 bases are TGTGCCAGCAGCTTAATGGGCCCGAGCACAGATACGCAGTATTTT. Protein: CASSLMGPSTDTQYF.

V gene TRBV15 combines with J gene TRBJ2-5; TRBD2 matches at 11 bases. The germline CDR1 and CDR2 sequences are LNHNV and YYDKDF (reference sequence). The CDR3 runs to 15 residues. The trim removed 5 bases at V and 8 bases at J, leaving 10 bases unmatched. The CDR3 loop reads CATSGGGLAAETQYF. CDR3 coding DNA: TGTGCCACCAGCGGGGGGGGACTAGCGGCTGAAACCCAGTACTTC.

This clonotype turned up a few times. V usage is TRBV6-5 and J usage is TRBJ1-2; tentative D call: TRBD1 (5 bases). V shed 0 bases and J shed 5 bases, with 16 bases lying between them. The CDR3 runs 16 residues. Germline V gene data show CDR1 as MNHEY and CDR2 as SVGAGI. CDR3 sequence reads: CASSYSKGTNRYGYTF. In DNA, the CDR3 is TGTGCCAGCAGTTACTCGAAGGGGACTAACCGGTATGGCTACACCTTC.

V is TRBV4-1 and J is TRBJ1-1, with D unclear. Germline CDR1 is MGHRA and CDR2 is YSYEKL. V was shortened by 0 bases and J by 1 base, with 18 bases between the two germline ends. This CDR3 has 18 residues. CDR3 sequence (DNA): TGCGCCAGCAGCCAAGATCAAGTCAGCCTCTGGGGGAACACTGAAGCTTTCTTT. Translated, it gives CASSQDQVSLWGNTEAFF.